The 16 T cell receptor beta chains below all came from one sample that was sequenced in a study of T-cell reconstitution after alpha-beta-depleted transplantation in children. Unique molecular identifiers featured in how the TCRbeta library was prepared. TCRdb reprocessed the PCR reads via MiXCR and lists one record per CDR3 protein. The data contain hundreds of thousands of distinct CDR3 sequences, under 15% of them singletons. Specimen: PBMCs, mostly from graft donor cells, collected 360 days after TCRalphabeta/CD19-depleted stem cell transplant. The receptors stem from a male patient aged 10 to 17 who had a stem cell transplant for acute myeloid leukemia, so the T cells may come from the graft donor.

There are a few counts of this clonotype. This rearrangement joins TRBV11-2 to TRBJ2-1; maybe TRBD2 (5 bases). This CDR3 is built from 15 residues. Germline loops: CDR1 SGHAT, CDR2 FQNNGV. Trimming removed 0 bases at V and 1 base at J, with 7 bases between. The CDR3 region is CASSLEPGSYNEQFF. In nucleotides, the CDR3 is TGTGCCAGCAGCTTAGAACCGGGATCCTACAATGAGCAGTTCTTC.

V gene TRBV5-1 combines with J gene TRBJ1-4; D is ambiguous. Trimming cost V 1 base and J 0 bases, with 7 bases left between them. The germline CDR1 and CDR2 sequences are SGHRS and YFSETQ. The CDR3 sequence is 15 residues long. The CDR3 spells CASSLSETTNEKLFF. CDR3 nucleotide sequence: TGCGCCAGCAGCTTGTCGGAGACAACTAATGAAAAACTGTTTTTT.

The chain couples TRBV11-1 to TRBJ2-7; 9 bases agree with TRBD2. CDR1 and CDR2 (germline): SGHAT, FQDESV (reference sequence). The V and J ends lost 5 bases and 5 bases, in that order; junction bases with no gene match: 4. The CDR3 length is 13 residues. In DNA form, the CDR3 reads TGTGCCAGCAGCCCTAGCGGGATGGACGAGCAGTACTTC. Protein: CASSPSGMDEQYF. The full variable domain, in which reference TRBV11-1 and TRBJ2-7 provide the parts outside the CDR3, is EAEVAQSPRYKITEKSQAVAFWCDPISGHATLYWYRQILGQGPELLVQFQDESVVDDSQLPKDRFSAERLKGVDSTLKIQPAELGDSAMYLCASSPSGMDEQYFGPGTRLTVT.

The V call is TRBV6-2 or TRBV6-3, the J call TRBJ1-1; D remains ambiguous. Between the trimmed V and J ends, which lost 7 bases and 3 bases, there was a span of 18 bases. CDR1 is MNHEY, CDR2 SVGEGT, per germline. CDR3 length: 15 amino acids. The CDR3 loop reads CASIRGVNSDTEAFF. Here the CDR3 DNA reads TGTGCCAGCATTCGCGGGGTCAATTCCGACACTGAAGCTTTCTTT.

About this clonotype: A much larger clonotype is one base distant, so this may be a read error. The chain carries TRBV12-3 or TRBV12-4 and TRBJ2-2; TRBD1 aligns across 9 bases. This CDR3 spans 14 amino acids. V shed 5 bases, J shed 6 bases, and the junction held 4 bases outside the gene matches. The CDR3 here is CASSPGTGSGELFF. Here the CDR3 DNA reads TGTGCCAGCAGTCCAGGGACAGGGTCCGGGGAGCTGTTTTTT.

This clonotype has only a few counts. The CDR3 is CASSYIKSNGELFF. CDR3 bases: TGTGCCAGCAGTTATATAAAGAGTAACGGGGAGCTGTTTTTT. This sequence joins TRBV6-2 or TRBV6-3 and TRBJ2-2; no clear D gene. CDR3 length: 14 residues. Germline V lookup: CDR1 MNHEY, CDR2 SVGEGT. Trimming cost V 3 bases and J 7 bases, with 12 bases left between them.

The V and J genes are TRBV5-1 and TRBJ2-1, with 9 bases fitting TRBD2. The germline V gene has CDR1 SGHRS and CDR2 YFSETQ. This CDR3 has 16 amino acids. V shed 4 bases, J shed 5 bases, and the junction held 10 bases outside the gene matches. This CDR3 is CASSRSGTSWNNEQFF. The CDR3 DNA is TGCGCCAGCAGCCGCTCCGGGACTAGCTGGAACAATGAGCAGTTCTTC. The entire variable domain, with the rest obtained from reference TRBV5-1 and TRBJ2-1, is as follows: KAGVTQTPRYLIKTRGQQVTLSCSPISGHRSVSWYQQTPGQGLQFLFEYFSETQRNKGNFPGRFSGRQFSNSRSEMNVSTLELGDSALYLCASSRSGTSWNNEQFFGPGTRLTVL.

This clonotype was counted only a few times. The chain is built from TRBV20-1 and TRBJ2-7, with 7 bases matching TRBD1. The CDR3 has 15 residues. The germline gives CDR1 DFQATT, CDR2 SNEGSKA (reference sequence). CDR3 in DNA: TGCAGCAGGGGGTGGGGAAGCGACCAGGGTTACGAGCAGTACTTC. Translating it yields CSRGWGSDQGYEQYF.

CDR3 bases: TGTGCCAGCAGCTTAAATCTCATCGAGGGGGACCGTCCAAGAAGGGAATACTTC. Its translation is CASSLNLIEGDRPRREYF. This chain joins TRBV11-2 and TRBJ2-7; tentative D call: TRBD1 (6 bases). The germline V and J ends were trimmed by 2 bases and 13 bases, with 33 bases remaining between them. Germline V gene sequence: CDR1 SGHAT, CDR2 FQNNGV. This CDR3 comprises 18 residues.

This clonotype was recorded many times. The chain couples TRBV28 to TRBJ2-5, with D uncertain. CDR1 and CDR2 (germline): MDHEN, SYDVKM. The length of the CDR3 is 12 residues. Trimming took 8 bases from V and 5 from J, leaving 12 bases between them. Here the CDR3 reads CASYSLGETQYF. The CDR3 coding sequence is TGTGCCAGCTACTCTCTGGGTGAGACCCAGTACTTC.

This clonotype was detected ten times or more. V and J are TRBV9 and TRBJ2-1; TRBD2 matches 8 bases. This CDR3 is 15 amino acids long. The ends lost 6 bases at V and 5 bases at J; junction bases unmatched: 10. The germline V gene has CDR1 SGDLS and CDR2 YYNGEE. CDR3 sequence (DNA): TGTGCCAGCACCCCGGGGGGGGTAAACGACAATGAGCAGTTCTTC. Protein product: CASTPGGVNDNEQFF.

This clonotype has only a few counts. This rearrangement joins TRBV20-1 to TRBJ2-2; a possible D gene is TRBD1 (6 bases). CDR1 and CDR2 from the germline V gene are DFQATT and SNEGSKA (reference sequence). Between the trimmed V and J ends, which lost 0 bases and 7 bases, there was a span of 24 bases. The CDR3 covers 18 residues. CDR3 region: CSARDHFRGSTGGGELFF. CDR3 bases: TGCAGTGCTAGAGATCATTTTAGGGGGAGCACTGGGGGCGGGGAGCTGTTTTTT.

This clonotype appeared a few times. V gene TRBV5-1 combines with J gene TRBJ1-2; 10 nucleotides align to TRBD1. J gave up 4 bases and V 0 bases, and 6 bases lay outside the gene matches. The CDR3 spans 16 residues. CDR1 and CDR2 from the germline V gene are SGHRS and YFSETQ. Here the CDR3 reads CASSLAGTGVPYGYTF. CDR3 coding DNA: TGCGCCAGCAGCTTGGCCGGGACAGGGGTCCCCTATGGCTACACCTTC.

This clonotype was recorded a few times. This rearrangement joins TRBV4-2 to TRBJ1-5; D unresolved. V was pared by 0 bases and J by 0 bases, with 15 bases between. Germline V gene data show CDR1 as LGHNA and CDR2 as YNFKEQ. The CDR3 runs to 18 residues. The CDR3 is CASSQEKGSWYSNQPQHF. The CDR3 coding sequence is TGTGCCAGCAGCCAAGAGAAAGGCAGCTGGTATAGCAATCAGCCCCAGCATTTT.

This clonotype was counted between two and nine times. The chain is built from TRBV6-1 and TRBJ2-2; unclear D gene. V shed 6 bases and J shed 4 bases, with 15 bases lying between them. The V gene's germline CDR1 is MNHNS and CDR2 SASEGT. The CDR3 has 15 residues. The DNA for the CDR3 is TGTGCCAGCAGCCCCCCGTCCGGTAGCACCGGGGAGCTGTTTTTT. This gives the protein CASSPPSGSTGELFF.

This clonotype occurred many times. V is TRBV10-3 and J is TRBJ2-5; 15 positions agree with TRBD2. Trimming took 6 bases from V and 5 from J; bases not matched to a gene: 4. There are 15 residues in the CDR3. CDR1 and CDR2 from the germline V gene are ENHRY and SYGVKD. Here the CDR3 DNA reads TGTGCCATCAGCCGGACTAGCGGGAGGGCCGAGACCCAGTACTTC. Translated, it gives CAISRTSGRAETQYF.